Listed below are T cell receptor beta chains from one sample, sequenced in a study of chemoradiotherapy in HPV16-positive cancers. Repertoires were generated with immunoSEQ multiplex PCR, while TCRdb's copy carries only in-frame clones and drops some. This table has approximately 58,000 clones, about 88% appearing once. The source was blood, collected from a patient who underwent chemoradiotherapy. The source of these receptors is a human donor with HPV-associated anogenital cancer. Both conserved end residues are part of each CDR3. A D gene is named only where the DNA matches it firmly. Only part of the rows carry a size: once, few, many, or a class if the clone is expanded.

D gene	clone size	V gene	J gene	CDR3 DNA	CDR3 protein
-	-	TRBV11-3	TRBJ2-1	TGTGCCAGCAGCTTAGGGGGCGGGGCCCTGAACAATGAGCAGTTCTTC	CASSLGGGALNNEQFF
-	-	TRBV5-6	TRBJ2-7	TGTGCCAGCAGCCTCTCGGTGTTTGGCCGGAGCTCCTACGAGCAGTACTTC	CASSLSVFGRSSYEQYF
TRBD2	-	TRBV27	TRBJ2-2	TGTGCCAGCAGTTACGAAGGCGGGAGCACCGGGGAGCTGTTTTTT	CASSYEGGSTGELFF
TRBD2	once	TRBV11-2	TRBJ2-3	TGTGCCACCTCGACTAGCGGGGGAACTAGCACAGATACGCAGTATTTT	CATSTSGGTSTDTQYF
-	-	TRBV11-3	TRBJ2-7	TGTGCCAGCAGCTTAAGAAGCGACCTATCACAGTACTTC	CASSLRSDLSQYF
TRBD1	-	TRBV14	TRBJ2-1	TGTGCCAGCAGCCAGCTCAGGGGGTATGAGCAGTTCTTC	CASSQLRGYEQFF
-	-	TRBV18	TRBJ2-2	TGTGCCAGCTCACTCCAACCGGACCCCAAAGGAGCCGGGGAGCTGTTTTTT	CASSLQPDPKGAGELFF
-	once	TRBV7-9	TRBJ1-1	TGTGCCAGCGGCCGCCCTTTGAACACTGAAGCTTTCTTT	CASGRPLNTEAFF
-	-	TRBV10-2	TRBJ2-7	TGCGCCAGCAGTGCGGAGCGGGCCTACGAGCAGTACTTC	CASSAERAYEQYF
-	-	TRBV5-6	TRBJ1-1	TGTGCCAGCAGCTTCCCGGGGCGGAGGAGGAACACTGAAGCTTTCTTT	CASSFPGRRRNTEAFF
-	few	TRBV18	TRBJ1-1	TGTGCCAGCCTCTCGACGCTAGGGGTCGACACTGAAGCTTTCTTT	CASLSTLGVDTEAFF
TRBD1	-	TRBV5-4	TRBJ2-7	TGTGCCAGCAGCTTGGAGGGACAGGTCTACGAGCAGTACTTC	CASSLEGQVYEQYF
-	-	TRBV2	TRBJ1-2	TGTGCCAGCAGTGAAGCAATCGGGGATGGGGCATATGGCTACACCTTC	CASSEAIGDGAYGYTF
TRBD1	-	TRBV27	TRBJ2-5	TGTGCCAGCAGTTCCCCCCCGGGGACAGGGGGTCGAGAGACCCAGTACTTC	CASSSPPGTGGRETQYF
-	-	TRBV11-2	TRBJ1-1	TGTGCCAGCAGCTTAGTCGTAGGCCCTGAAGCTTTCTTT	CASSLVVGPEAFF
TRBD1	-	TRBV30	TRBJ2-7	TGTGCCTGGGCGTTAGGTGCCGGGACAGCCCCTTACGAGCAGTACTTC	CAWALGAGTAPYEQYF
-	-	TRBV18	TRBJ2-2	TGTGCCAGCTCACCACCGACTAGTGTGAACACCGGGGAGCTGTTTTTT	CASSPPTSVNTGELFF
TRBD1	once	TRBV19	TRBJ1-1	TGTGCCAGTAGTCTCCGGGACAGGGGGCCGGGCACTGAAGCTTTCTTT	CASSLRDRGPGTEAFF
-	-	TRBV11-1	TRBJ2-7	TGTGCCAGCAGCTTAAGGGACCTTCTGTACGAGCAGTACTTC	CASSLRDLLYEQYF
-	once	TRBV5-1	TRBJ1-4	TGCGCCAGCAGCCCCTTCGGAAGCACAACTAATGAAAAACTGTTTTTT	CASSPFGSTTNEKLFF
-	once	TRBV2	TRBJ1-2	TGTGCCAGCAGTTTGGGGAGGAACTATGGCTACACCTTC	CASSLGRNYGYTF
TRBD2	-	TRBV7-9	TRBJ2-7	TGTGCCAGCAGCCCTCTGGGGCTAGCGGGAGCGGACGAGCAGTACTTC	CASSPLGLAGADEQYF
-	-	TRBV6-1	TRBJ1-4	TGTGCCAGCGTAAAAGGATCTAATGAAAAACTGTTTTTT	CASVKGSNEKLFF
-	-	TRBV12-1	TRBJ2-5	TGTGCCAGCGGGGGCCCGGGACTAGGGGAGACCCAGTACTTC	CASGGPGLGETQYF
-	once	TRBV5-6	TRBJ2-3	TGTGCCAGCAGCTACCCCCTAGCACTCGGAGGCACAGATACGCAGTATTTT	CASSYPLALGGTDTQYF
-	-	TRBV7-3	TRBJ1-3	TGTGCCAGCAGCTTAAAAAGGTTAAGGGGCTCTGGAAACACCATATATTTT	CASSLKRLRGSGNTIYF
TRBD2	-	TRBV5-4	TRBJ2-3	TGTGCCAGCAGCCACCGACTAGCGGGAGGCACAGATACGCAGTATTTT	CASSHRLAGGTDTQYF
-	-	TRBV15	TRBJ2-2	TGTGCCACCAGCTTCGAACAGGGCCTTACCGGGGAGCTGTTTTTT	CATSFEQGLTGELFF
-	-	TRBV11-1	TRBJ1-1	TGTGCCAGCAGCTCATTAGCCGGGGGAGACACTGAAGCTTTCTTT	CASSSLAGGDTEAFF
-	few	TRBV7-3	TRBJ2-1	TGTGCCAGCAGCTTAGGCCTAGCGACCTACAATGAGCAGTTCTTC	CASSLGLATYNEQFF
-	-	TRBV7-2	TRBJ2-3	TGTGCCAGCAGCTTATTCATGATTCGACAGTATTTT	CASSLFMIRQYF
TRBD1	once	TRBV27	TRBJ2-7	TGTGCCAGCAGTCCCGGGGACAGGGGTTACGAGCAGTACTTC	CASSPGDRGYEQYF
TRBD1	-	TRBV10-3	TRBJ1-6	TGTGCCATCAGTTCGACAGGGACGGGAAAGAATTCACCCCTCCACTTT	CAISSTGTGKNSPLHF
-	few	TRBV15	TRBJ2-2	TGTGCCACCGAAGGGCCAGGGAGAACCACCGGGGAGCTGTTTTTT	CATEGPGRTTGELFF
-	-	TRBV5-1	TRBJ2-1	TGCGCCAGCACCCGCCCGCCGAGCTATGAGCAGTTCTTC	CASTRPPSYEQFF
-	-	TRBV21-1	TRBJ2-7	TGTGCCAGCAGCTCACGACCTTGGGGGGATTACGAGCAGTACTTC	CASSSRPWGDYEQYF
-	-	TRBV18	TRBJ1-1	TGTGCCAGCTCACAGGAGGGAACTGAAGCTTTCTTT	CASSQEGTEAFF
TRBD1	-	TRBV19	TRBJ1-1	TGTGCCAGCAGCCTACAGGGGTGGGAGGCTTTCTTT	CASSLQGWEAFF
-	-	TRBV5-4	TRBJ1-1	TGTGCTCTTAAAGGGCAGAACATGAACACTGAAGCTTTCTTT	CALKGQNMNTEAFF
-	-	TRBV27	TRBJ1-5	TGTGCCAGCAGTTTAATAGGGGGAGGGCAGCCCCAGCATTTT	CASSLIGGGQPQHF
-	-	TRBV5-4	TRBJ1-6	TGTGCCAGCAGCTTGGAAAGGAGTAATTCACCCCTCCACTTT	CASSLERSNSPLHF
-	-	TRBV27	TRBJ2-5	TGTGCCAGCAGTTTAGCAGAGACCCAGTACTTC	CASSLAETQYF